Each of the 18 T cell receptor beta chains below was sequenced from the same sample in a study of vaccination and CD4 T cells after COVID-19. Treatment here: roughly 10-day PBMC culture with coronavirus spike peptide pools or control peptides (ViraFEST assay). Cultured CD4+ T cells had their DNA profiled by the Oncomine TCR Beta short-read assay. TCRdb passed the PCR reads through MiXCR, listing each CDR3 protein once. The sample holds about 13,000 distinct CDR3 sequences, under 75% seen once. Their antigens are not known. Specimen: CD4+ T cells from blood, cultured in vitro. These receptors all stem from a human donor who had recovered from COVID-19.

This clonotype was seen a few times. This chain connects TRBV6-1 to TRBJ1-2, with 7 bases fitting TRBD1. Per the germline V gene, CDR1 is MNHNS and CDR2 is SASEGT. This CDR3 contains 13 residues. The junction had 7 bases not matched to a gene; V was cut back by 4 bases and J by 8 bases. CDR3 nucleotides: TGTGCCAGCAGTGTGGGACAGTTGGGGGGCTACACCTTC. It codes for CASSVGQLGGYTF.

This clonotype was seen more than once but under ten times. Germline and junction disagree at one end, which may indicate a read error. The genes are TRBV7-7 and TRBJ1-5; a possible D gene is TRBD1 (6 bases). This CDR3 is 17 amino acids long. CDR1 is SSHAT, CDR2 FNYEAQ, per germline (reference sequence). CDR3 sequence reads: CASSARGTLVSNQPQHF. DNA for the CDR3: TGTGCTAGCAGCGCTAGAGGGACACTTGTTAGCAATCAGCCCCAGCATTTT.

The chain has TRBV11-2 and TRBJ1-1; D may be TRBD1 (5 bases). Germline CDR1 and CDR2: SGHAT and FQNNGV. The CDR3 runs to 13 residues. Trimming cost V 4 bases and J 0 bases, with 6 bases left between them. The CDR3 protein is CASSSTVNTEAFF. CDR3 nucleotides: TGTGCCAGCAGCTCGACAGTGAACACTGAAGCTTTCTTT.

The table lists this clonotype with a few counts. The V and J genes are TRBV11-3 and TRBJ2-7; TRBD2 matches at 8 bases. The length of the CDR3 is 14 residues. J lost 7 bases, V lost 6 bases, and 11 bases had no gene match. CDR1 and CDR2 (germline): SGHNT, YENEEA. DNA for the CDR3: TGTGCCAGCAGGCCCGGCAGCGGGAGCGGTGAGCAGTACTTC. It yields the protein CASRPGSGSGEQYF.

The chain employs TRBV18 and TRBJ1-2; D is ambiguous. Trimming took off 3 bases at V and 8 bases at J, with 10 bases between the two ends. The CDR3 loop spans 12 amino acids. Germline CDR1 is KGHSH and CDR2 is LQKENI. The CDR3 DNA reads as TGTGCCAGCTCACCTCAACGGCGGGGCTACACCTTC. This encodes CASSPQRRGYTF.

V and J are TRBV6-2 or TRBV6-3 and TRBJ1-1; TRBD1 might be the D (6 bases). Deletions cut 6 bases from V and 3 bases from J, with 17 bases between. CDR3 length: 15 residues. The germline CDR1 and CDR2 sequences are MNHEY and SVGEGT. CDR3 residues: CASSKGGGPYTEAFF. The DNA of the CDR3 is TGTGCCAGCAGCAAAGGGGGGGGGCCCTACACTGAAGCTTTCTTT.

This clonotype was seen a few times. V and J are TRBV28 and TRBJ2-2; 7 nucleotides match TRBD1. V was pared by 6 bases and J by 6 bases, with 10 bases of the junction left unmatched. CDR1 and CDR2 (germline): MDHEN, SYDVKM. The CDR3 loop spans 15 amino acids. CDR3 protein: CASRPTGFMSGELFF. The CDR3 nucleotides read TGTGCCAGCAGACCGACAGGGTTTATGTCCGGGGAGCTGTTTTTT.

V gene TRBV5-1 combines with J gene TRBJ2-7, with a tentative D call TRBD1 (6 bases). The germline V gene has CDR1 SGHRS and CDR2 YFSETQ. This CDR3 has 13 amino acids. Between the trimmed V and J ends, which lost 4 bases and 3 bases, there was a span of 11 bases. CDR3 DNA sequence: TGCGCCAGCAGCCTTGAACAGGGCTACGAGCAGTACTTC. It encodes CASSLEQGYEQYF.

Only one count was recorded for this clonotype. This chain links TRBV7-6 with TRBJ2-1; no clear D. The germline V gene has CDR1 SGHVS and CDR2 FNYEAQ. Trimming pared 0 bases from V and 5 bases from J, leaving 8 bases between. CDR3 length: 14 amino acids. DNA for the CDR3: TGTGCCAGCAGCTTAGCGGGCAGCAACAATGAGCAGTTCTTC. This translates into CASSLAGSNNEQFF.

This sequence joins TRBV27 and TRBJ1-3; D gene ambiguous. The CDR3 runs 14 residues. V was shortened by 2 bases and J by 8 bases, with 13 bases between the two germline ends. CDR1 and CDR2 from the germline V gene are MNHEY and SMNVEV (reference sequence). CDR3: CASSLKSSGHTIYF. CDR3 coding DNA: TGTGCCAGCAGTTTAAAATCCAGCGGGCACACCATATATTTT.

This clonotype came up a few times. The J gene is TRBJ1-1, the V gene TRBV20-1; possible D gene TRBD1, 5 bases. V shed 5 bases and J shed 1 base, with 14 bases lying between them. There are 14 residues in the CDR3. Germline V lookup: CDR1 DFQATT, CDR2 SNEGSKA (reference sequence). Written as DNA, the CDR3 is TGCAGTGCTCAAAATTCGGGGGGGAACACTGAAGCTTTCTTT. Protein sequence: CSAQNSGGNTEAFF.

This chain uses TRBV29-1 with TRBJ2-3, with D perhaps TRBD1 (6 bases). Trimming removed 4 bases at V and 12 bases at J, with 20 bases between. CDR1 SQVTM and CDR2 ANQGSEA come from the germline V gene. CDR3 length: 13 amino acids. For the CDR3, the DNA is TGCAGCGTTGTCCTGAGACAGGTTGGATCACAGTATTTT. This translates into CSVVLRQVGSQYF.

The V and J genes are TRBV5-1 and TRBJ2-3; TRBD2 matches at 7 bases. CDR1 and CDR2 from the germline V gene are SGHRS and YFSETQ. The V segment lost 0 bases and the J segment 3 bases; nucleotides outside the gene matches: 4. The CDR3 has 15 residues. This CDR3 is CASSLGASGTDTQYF. The CDR3 DNA follows: TGCGCCAGCAGCTTGGGGGCTAGCGGTACAGATACGCAGTATTTT. Looking up the rest from reference TRBV5-1 and TRBJ2-3 gives the full variable domain: KAGVTQTPRYLIKTRGQQVTLSCSPISGHRSVSWYQQTPGQGLQFLFEYFSETQRNKGNFPGRFSGRQFSNSRSEMNVSTLELGDSALYLCASSLGASGTDTQYFGPGTRLTVL.

The V and J genes are TRBV3-1 and TRBJ2-3; 8 bases align to TRBD2. With V trimmed by 1 base and J by 4 bases, 4 bases remained unmatched. Looked up from germline, CDR1 is LGHDT and CDR2 is YNNKEL (reference sequence). The CDR3 is 15 residues long. The CDR3 region is CASSQVAGGSDTQYF. The CDR3 DNA is TGTGCCAGCAGCCAAGTGGCGGGAGGCTCAGATACGCAGTATTTT.

The chain has TRBV28 and TRBJ1-1; D ambiguous. CDR1 and CDR2 from the germline V gene are MDHEN and SYDVKM. The CDR3 runs to 12 residues. V was cut by 7 bases and J by 0 bases, with 6 bases left in between. The CDR3 loop reads CASKPLNTEAFF. The CDR3 bases are TGTGCCAGCAAGCCACTGAACACTGAAGCTTTCTTT.

The chain carries TRBV6-1 and TRBJ1-5; D possibly corresponds to TRBD1 (5 bases). CDR1 is MNHNS and CDR2 is SASEGT in the germline V gene. CDR3 size: 15 residues. Trimming cost V 6 bases and J 1 base, with 13 bases left between them. CDR3 in amino acids: CASRLLAGSNQPQHF. The CDR3, as DNA: TGTGCCAGCAGACTCTTGGCAGGGAGCAATCAGCCCCAGCATTTT.

The chain couples TRBV20-1 to TRBJ1-2; TRBD1 might be the D (6 bases). The ends were cut back, 2 bases at V and 5 bases at J, with 12 bases in the middle. The germline V gene has CDR1 DFQATT and CDR2 SNEGSKA (reference sequence). The CDR3 length is 13 residues. The CDR3 DNA follows: TGCAGTGCTAGACGCGGGGGCGATTATGGCTACACCTTC. As protein: CSARRGGDYGYTF.

The genes are TRBV6-1 and TRBJ1-1, with no clear D. The CDR3 has 12 residues. V dropped 6 bases and J dropped 1 base, with 6 bases sitting between them. Germline-derived CDR1 and CDR2 are MNHNS and SASEGT. The CDR3 reads CASREPNTEAFF. In nucleotides, the CDR3 is TGTGCCAGCAGAGAACCGAACACTGAAGCTTTCTTT.